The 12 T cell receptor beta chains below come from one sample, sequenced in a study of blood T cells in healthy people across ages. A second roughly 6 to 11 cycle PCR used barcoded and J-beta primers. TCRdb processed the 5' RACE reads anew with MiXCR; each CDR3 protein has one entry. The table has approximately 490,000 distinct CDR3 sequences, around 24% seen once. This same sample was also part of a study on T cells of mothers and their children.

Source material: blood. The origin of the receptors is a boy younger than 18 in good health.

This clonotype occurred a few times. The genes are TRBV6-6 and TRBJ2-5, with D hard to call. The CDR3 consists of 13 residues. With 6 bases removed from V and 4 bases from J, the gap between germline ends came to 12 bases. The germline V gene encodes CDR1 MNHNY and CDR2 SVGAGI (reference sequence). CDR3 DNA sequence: TGTGCCAGCAGCCCCTCAGTGCCAGAGACCCAGTACTTC. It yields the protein CASSPSVPETQYF.

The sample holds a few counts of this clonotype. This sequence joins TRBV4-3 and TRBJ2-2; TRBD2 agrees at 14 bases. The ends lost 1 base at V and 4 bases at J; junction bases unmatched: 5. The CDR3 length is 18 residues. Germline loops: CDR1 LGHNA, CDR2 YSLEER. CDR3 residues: CASSQGLAGGPGTGELFF. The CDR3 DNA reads TGCGCCAGCAGCCAAGGACTAGCGGGGGGGCCGGGCACCGGGGAGCTGTTTTTT.

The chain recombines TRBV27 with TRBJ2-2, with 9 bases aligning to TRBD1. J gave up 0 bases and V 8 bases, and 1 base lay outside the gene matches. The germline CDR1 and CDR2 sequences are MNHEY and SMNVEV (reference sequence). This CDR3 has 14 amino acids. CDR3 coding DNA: TGTGCCAGCGGGACAGGGTCGAACACCGGGGAGCTGTTTTTT. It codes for CASGTGSNTGELFF.

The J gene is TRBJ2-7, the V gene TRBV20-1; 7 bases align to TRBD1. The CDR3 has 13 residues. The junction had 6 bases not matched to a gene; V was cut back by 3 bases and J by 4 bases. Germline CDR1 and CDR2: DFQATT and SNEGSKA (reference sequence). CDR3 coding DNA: TGCAGTGCTAGGACAGGGTCGGGTTACGAGCAGTACTTC. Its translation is CSARTGSGYEQYF.

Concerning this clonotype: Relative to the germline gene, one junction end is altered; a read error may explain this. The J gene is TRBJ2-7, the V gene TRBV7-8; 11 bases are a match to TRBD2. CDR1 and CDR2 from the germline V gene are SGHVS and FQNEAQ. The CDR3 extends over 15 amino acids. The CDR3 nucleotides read TGTGCCAGCAGCATCCTAGCGGGAGGACCCTACGAGAAGTACTTC. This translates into CASSILAGGPYEKYF.

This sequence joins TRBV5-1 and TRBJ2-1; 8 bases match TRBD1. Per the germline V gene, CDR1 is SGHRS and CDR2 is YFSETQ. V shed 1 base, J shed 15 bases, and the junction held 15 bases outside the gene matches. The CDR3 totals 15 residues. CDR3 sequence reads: CASSLFPGQEKGGFF. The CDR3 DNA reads TGCGCCAGCAGCTTGTTCCCGGGACAGGAAAAGGGAGGGTTCTTC.

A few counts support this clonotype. CDR3 sequence (DNA): TGTGCCAGCAGCCAAGACCTGAGCGGAAGCTCCTACAATGAGCAGTTCTTC. Translating it yields CASSQDLSGSSYNEQFF. This chain connects TRBV4-2 to TRBJ2-1; D is possibly TRBD2 (5 bases). V shed 0 bases and J shed 0 bases, with 12 bases lying between them. From germline, CDR1 is LGHNA and CDR2 YNFKEQ. The CDR3 runs to 17 residues.

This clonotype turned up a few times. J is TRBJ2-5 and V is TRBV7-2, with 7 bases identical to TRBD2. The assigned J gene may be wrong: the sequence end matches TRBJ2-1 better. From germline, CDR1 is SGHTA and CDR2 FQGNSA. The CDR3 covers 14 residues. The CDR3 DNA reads TGTGCCAGCAGCTTTCCCGGGAGGTTTAATGAGCAGTTCTTC. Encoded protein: CASSFPGRFNEQFF.

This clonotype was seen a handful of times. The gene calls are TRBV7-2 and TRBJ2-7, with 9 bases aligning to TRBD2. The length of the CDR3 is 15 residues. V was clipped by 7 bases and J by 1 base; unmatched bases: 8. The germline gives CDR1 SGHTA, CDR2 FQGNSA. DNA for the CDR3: TGTGCCAGCAACCTTGTAGCGGGGGAATCCTACGAGCAGTACTTC. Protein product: CASNLVAGESYEQYF.

CDR3 nucleotide sequence: TGCGCCAGCAGCCCGTCCGCGGCGGGAGGACACTACGAGCAGTACTTC. Its protein product is CASSPSAAGGHYEQYF. The chain is built from TRBV5-1 and TRBJ2-7, with TRBD2 matching 8 bases. J gave up 3 bases and V 4 bases, and 12 bases lay outside the gene matches. This CDR3 is built from 16 residues. Germline V gene data show CDR1 as SGHRS and CDR2 as YFSETQ.

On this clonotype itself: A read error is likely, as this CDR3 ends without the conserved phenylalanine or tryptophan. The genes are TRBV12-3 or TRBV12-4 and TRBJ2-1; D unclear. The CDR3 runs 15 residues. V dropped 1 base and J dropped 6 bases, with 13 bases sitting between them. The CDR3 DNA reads TGTGCCAGCAGTTTAGGAGCAGGCCCTACCAATGAGCAGTTCTAC. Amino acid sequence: CASSLGAGPTNEQFY.

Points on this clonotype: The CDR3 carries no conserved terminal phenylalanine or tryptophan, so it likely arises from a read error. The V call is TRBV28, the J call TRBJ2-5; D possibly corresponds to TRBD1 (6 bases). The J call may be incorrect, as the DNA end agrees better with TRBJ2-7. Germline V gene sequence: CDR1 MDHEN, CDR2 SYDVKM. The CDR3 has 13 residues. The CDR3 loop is CASSQPTGYEQYL. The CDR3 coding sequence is TGTGCCAGCAGTCAACCGACAGGCTACGAGCAGTACCTC.